Each of the 13 T cell receptor beta chains below was sequenced from the same sample in a study of blood T cell repertoires in COVID-19. TCRdb's table, derived via immunoSEQ multiplex PCR, lists solely in-frame clones and lacks some. This sample carries about 280,000 clones, 85% to 90% of them seen once, and the ten largest clones take 2% to 2.5%. Sequenced input: PBMCs or T cells enriched from blood (not recorded which). The receptor set was obtained from a woman aged 60 to 75 in a cohort exposed to, infected with or recovered from COVID-19 (not recorded which).

The rearrangement uses TRBV5-1 and TRBJ2-1; 7 positions agree with TRBD1. Germline assignment: CDR1 SGHRS and CDR2 YFSETQ. J was trimmed by 7 bases and V by 4 bases; bases with no gene match: 11. The CDR3 length is 15 residues. The CDR3 protein is CASSPQNRGANEQFF. The CDR3 DNA sequence: TGCGCCAGCAGCCCCCAAAACAGGGGAGCAAATGAGCAGTTCTTC.

This chain uses TRBV2 with TRBJ2-5; 9 nucleotides line up with TRBD2. The CDR3 consists of 13 residues. CDR1 SNHLY and CDR2 FYNNEI come from the germline V gene. Trimming at V came to 4 bases and at J to 4 bases, leaving 1 base not matched to a gene. The CDR3 region is CASSVGLAETQYF. CDR3 coding DNA: TGTGCCAGCAGTGTGGGACTAGCAGAGACCCAGTACTTC. The entire variable domain, with the rest obtained from reference TRBV2 and TRBJ2-5, is as follows: EPEVTQTPSHQVTQMGQEVILRCVPISNHLYFYWYRQILGQKVEFLVSFYNNEISEKSEIFDDQFSVERPDGSNFTLKIRSTKLEDSAMYFCASSVGLAETQYFGPGTRLLVL.

The chain has TRBV6-5 and TRBJ1-6; D might be TRBD1 (5 bases). Looked up from germline, CDR1 is MNHEY and CDR2 is SVGAGI. V was shortened by 2 bases and J by 6 bases, with 11 bases between the two germline ends. The CDR3 is 15 residues long. In DNA form, the CDR3 reads TGTGCCAGCAGTTACGCAGTCAGGGTTAATTCACCCCTCCACTTT. The encoded protein is CASSYAVRVNSPLHF.

The V call is TRBV21-1, the J call TRBJ2-7; TRBD2, the table's D call, lacks a check against the DNA. TRBV21-1 is a listed pseudogene. This CDR3 comprises 17 residues. The CDR3 protein is CASSKAEAGSPSYEQYF. CDR3 nucleotides: TGTGCCAGCAGCAAAGCGGAGGCGGGATCCCCTTCCTACGAGCAGTACTTC.

The rearrangement uses TRBV21-1 and TRBJ2-7; TRBD1, the table's D call, lacks a check against the DNA. TRBV21-1 is tagged as a pseudogene. The length of the CDR3 is 18 residues. CDR3 in amino acids: CASTLRGQGRPSFYEQYF. The DNA for the CDR3 is TGTGCCAGCACCCTAAGGGGGCAGGGCCGGCCTAGTTTCTACGAGCAGTACTTC.

The chain recombines TRBV28 with TRBJ1-2; possible D gene TRBD1, 6 bases. The CDR3 spans 14 residues. Looked up from germline, CDR1 is MDHEN and CDR2 is SYDVKM. The V gene lost 8 bases and the J gene lost 2 bases, with 15 bases spanning the gap. CDR3 nucleotide sequence: TGTGCCAGCCATGTTCGACAGGCCAACTATGGCTACACCTTC. Protein sequence: CASHVRQANYGYTF.

V and J are TRBV27 and TRBJ2-7; the match to TRBD1 covers 8 bases. The germline gives CDR1 MNHEY, CDR2 SMNVEV (reference sequence). V trimming: 4 bases; J trimming: 5 bases; junction bases outside the gene matches: 13. CDR3 length: 16 residues. Here the CDR3 reads CASSSRIRTGPDEQYF. The CDR3 nucleotides read TGTGCCAGCAGTTCCCGAATTCGGACAGGGCCCGACGAGCAGTACTTC.

The J gene is TRBJ2-3, the V gene TRBV27; maybe TRBD1 (5 bases). From germline, CDR1 is MNHEY and CDR2 SMNVEV (reference sequence). CDR3 length equals 15 residues. Trimming removed 5 bases at V and 0 bases at J, with 12 bases between. For the CDR3, the DNA is TGTGCCAGCAGTCAGAGGACAACTAGCACAGATACGCAGTATTTT. Translated, it gives CASSQRTTSTDTQYF.

This clone was detected ten times or more. Other DNA sequences in this sample translate to the same CDR3. The gene calls are TRBV4-1 and TRBJ2-7; possible D gene TRBD2, 7 bases. This CDR3 has 13 residues. The V and J ends lost 4 bases and 5 bases respectively, with 12 bases between them. From germline, CDR1 is MGHRA and CDR2 YSYEKL. CDR3 protein: CASSRGGGDEQYF. CDR3 in DNA: TGCGCCAGCAGCCGCGGGGGCGGTGACGAGCAGTACTTC.

The V gene is TRBV6-6, the J gene TRBJ2-3; 7 nucleotides align to TRBD1. This CDR3 is 15 amino acids long. The J segment lost 5 bases and the V segment lost 5 bases, leaving 10 bases of the junction unmatched. The germline gives CDR1 MNHNY, CDR2 SVGAGI (reference sequence). CDR3 loop: CASSRQGVRQDTQYF. CDR3 sequence (DNA): TGTGCCAGCAGTAGACAGGGCGTAAGGCAAGATACGCAGTATTTT.

V usage is TRBV13 and J usage is TRBJ1-1, with 8 bases matching TRBD1. The germline CDR1 and CDR2 sequences are PRHDT and FYEKMQ (reference sequence). The J segment lost 5 bases and the V segment lost 5 bases, leaving 4 bases of the junction unmatched. The CDR3 has 13 residues. The CDR3 nucleotides are TGTGCCAGCAGCCTCCGGACAGGGACTGAAGCTTTCTTT. This translates into CASSLRTGTEAFF.

The gene calls are TRBV18 and TRBJ2-2, with unresolved D. The germline V and J ends were trimmed by 3 bases and 4 bases, with 9 bases remaining between them. The germline CDR1 and CDR2 sequences are KGHSH and LQKENI. The CDR3 runs 14 residues. The CDR3 DNA follows: TGTGCCAGCTCACCTCTAGTGGGCACCGGGGAGCTGTTTTTT. It translates to CASSPLVGTGELFF.

The V call is TRBV28, the J call TRBJ1-3; 9 bases map to TRBD1. The CDR3 loop spans 13 amino acids. Germline CDR1 and CDR2: MDHEN and SYDVKM. Trimming cost V 8 bases and J 2 bases; bases outside gene matches: 1. CDR3 DNA: TGTGCCAGCTACAGGGGGCCTGGAAACACCATATATTTT. Its translation: CASYRGPGNTIYF.